Below are 24 T cell receptor beta chains sequenced from a single sample in a study of blood T cell repertoires in COVID-19. Some clones are missing from TCRdb's copy, which holds only in-frame ones; the method was immunoSEQ multiplex PCR. Of 200,000 to 250,000 clones in the sample, around 86% were seen once. The sequenced sample consisted of PBMCs or T cells enriched from blood (not recorded which). The receptors derive from a man aged 35-49 years who had recovered from COVID-19.

This sequence joins TRBV2 and TRBJ2-7; D might be TRBD2 (7 bases). From germline, CDR1 is SNHLY and CDR2 FYNNEI. The CDR3 runs 12 residues. V shed 7 bases and J shed 2 bases, with 9 bases lying between them. CDR3 amino acids: CASKRDTYEQYF. In DNA form, the CDR3 reads TGTGCCAGCAAGCGGGACACCTACGAGCAGTACTTC. The variable domain in full, with the rest retrieved from reference TRBV2 and TRBJ2-7, is EPEVTQTPSHQVTQMGQEVILRCVPISNHLYFYWYRQILGQKVEFLVSFYNNEISEKSEIFDDQFSVERPDGSNFTLKIRSTKLEDSAMYFCASKRDTYEQYFGPGTRLTVT.

The chain is built from TRBV20-1 and TRBJ2-5; 8 nucleotides agree with TRBD2. Trimming cost V 3 bases and J 7 bases; bases outside gene matches: 13. There are 15 residues in the CDR3. Germline CDR1 and CDR2: DFQATT and SNEGSKA (reference sequence). The CDR3 DNA follows: TGCAGTGCTAGTTCCGGGAGGGCCGATAGTGGGACCCAGTACTTC. Protein sequence: CSASSGRADSGTQYF.

This clone was found once. This chain uses TRBV7-9 with TRBJ1-6, with TRBD1 identical over 10 bases. With 5 bases clipped from V and 10 bases from J, the junction kept 8 bases outside the gene matches. CDR1 and CDR2 from the germline V gene are SEHNR and FQNEAQ (reference sequence). The CDR3 contains 15 residues. The CDR3 DNA reads as TGTGCCAGCAGCGCCCAGACAGGGGGCAGCTCACCCCTCCACTTT. Translating gives CASSAQTGGSSPLHF. Using reference TRBV7-9 and TRBJ1-6 for the parts outside the CDR3, the full variable domain is DTGVSQNPRHKITKRGQNVTFRCDPISEHNRLYWYRQTLGQGPEFLTYFQNEAQLEKSRLLSDRFSAERPKGSFSTLEIQRTEQGDSAMYLCASSAQTGGSSPLHFGNGTRLTVT.

The chain carries TRBV5-4 and TRBJ2-7; maybe TRBD1 (6 bases). CDR1 and CDR2 (germline): SGHNT, YYREEE (reference sequence). Trimming removed 4 bases from V and 6 bases from J, with 17 bases in between. The CDR3 runs 14 residues. CDR3 bases: TGTGCCAGCAGCCTGACAGGAGCATCAATCGAGCAGTACTTC. Its translation: CASSLTGASIEQYF.

The chain links TRBV6-6 to TRBJ1-5; TRBD1 agrees at 8 bases. Germline V gene lookup returns CDR1 MNHNY and CDR2 SVGAGI (reference sequence). Unmatched junction bases numbered 8, after V lost 0 bases and J lost 7 bases. This CDR3 is built from 16 residues. In DNA form, the CDR3 reads TGTGCCAGCAGTTACTCCAGGGGACAGGTGGACCAGCCCCAGCATTTT. Translated: CASSYSRGQVDQPQHF.

This clone was seen a single time. The chain uses TRBV5-1 and TRBJ1-1; D remains unclear. V lost 1 base to trimming and J lost 0 bases, with 10 bases between them. The germline gives CDR1 SGHRS, CDR2 YFSETQ. The CDR3 runs to 15 residues. The CDR3, as DNA: TGCGCCAGCAGCTTGCCCCGGGGAGTGAACACTGAAGCTTTCTTT. Translating it yields CASSLPRGVNTEAFF.

The V and J genes are TRBV2 and TRBJ1-4, with D perhaps matching TRBD1 (6 bases). V was clipped by 6 bases and J by 8 bases, with 16 bases between them. The CDR3 loop spans 14 amino acids. CDR1 SNHLY and CDR2 FYNNEI come from the germline V gene. The CDR3 DNA is TGTGCCAGCAGGAGTCGGGGGGCGGAAGAAAAACTGTTTTTT. It translates to CASRSRGAEEKLFF.

The rearrangement joins TRBV12-2 to TRBJ1-2; TRBD1, the D gene given by the table, was not confirmed from the DNA. TRBV12-2 is listed as a pseudogene. The CDR3 has 12 amino acids. Here the CDR3 reads CARTTGTNYYTF. DNA of the CDR3: TGTGCAAGGACGACAGGGACGAATTACTACACCTTC.

The chain links TRBV30 to TRBJ2-1, with 8 bases fitting TRBD2. Germline assignment: CDR1 GTSNPN and CDR2 SVGIG (reference sequence). The CDR3 runs 14 residues. V dropped 0 bases and J dropped 8; count of bases not matched to a gene: 6. CDR3 amino acids: CAWSVLRGRYEQFF. The CDR3 region has the DNA TGTGCCTGGAGTGTACTCCGCGGGAGGTATGAGCAGTTCTTC.

The gene calls are TRBV28 and TRBJ2-5, with a weak D call TRBD2 (5 bases). The germline CDR1 and CDR2 sequences are MDHEN and SYDVKM. V was trimmed by 6 bases and J by 5 bases, leaving 16 bases between them. The CDR3 has 14 amino acids. The CDR3: CASSAPAAWETQYF. The DNA for the CDR3 is TGTGCCAGCAGCGCCCCAGCGGCTTGGGAGACCCAGTACTTC.

The rearrangement links TRBV6-1 to TRBJ2-3; TRBD2 matches at 10 bases. V was clipped by 4 bases and J by 2 bases; unmatched bases: 3. The CDR3 is 15 residues long. Germline V CDR1 and CDR2: MNHNS, SASEGT. The CDR3 DNA reads TGTGCCAGCAGTGGAGCGGGGGGGGTCACAGATACGCAGTATTTT. It specifies CASSGAGGVTDTQYF.

The count of this clone is one. V and J are TRBV11-1 and TRBJ1-1; a possible D gene is TRBD1 (5 bases). Germline-derived CDR1 and CDR2 are SGHAT and FQDESV (reference sequence). The CDR3 has 14 residues. V was cut by 2 bases and J by 0 bases, with 7 bases left in between. Here the CDR3 reads CASSLTTVNTEAFF. In DNA, the CDR3 is TGTGCCAGCAGCTTAACGACAGTGAACACTGAAGCTTTCTTT.

Details on this clone: Other DNA sequences in the same sample also yield this CDR3. V and J are TRBV5-1 and TRBJ1-1; 8 bases map to TRBD1. Germline CDR1 is SGHRS and CDR2 is YFSETQ. After removal of 5 bases from V and 4 bases from J, the junction contained 7 bases not matched to a gene. There are 14 residues in the CDR3. CDR3 DNA sequence: TGCGCCAGCAGTCTCGGACAGGGCGGCACTGAAGCTTTCTTT. Residues: CASSLGQGGTEAFF.

This chain joins TRBV3-1 (or the pseudogene TRBV3-2) and TRBJ1-5; the D is unclear. CDR3 length: 12 amino acids. Deletions cut 3 bases from V and 6 bases from J, with 6 bases between. Germline lookup yields CDR1 LGHDT and CDR2 YNNKEL (reference sequence). CDR3 DNA sequence: TGTGCCAGCAGCCAGAACAGTCAGCCCCAGCATTTT. This translates into CASSQNSQPQHF.

The V and J genes are TRBV9 and TRBJ2-7; 8 bases align to TRBD2. Per germline, CDR1 SGDLS and CDR2 YYNGEE. The CDR3 runs to 14 residues. Trimming removed 4 bases from V and 4 bases from J; junction bases left unmatched: 7. The CDR3 protein is CASSSTGGGYEQYF. In DNA form, the CDR3 reads TGTGCCAGCAGCTCCACGGGGGGGGGATACGAGCAGTACTTC.

This chain links TRBV28 with TRBJ1-2; D might be TRBD1 (6 bases). The CDR3 sequence is 14 residues long. The germline V gene has CDR1 MDHEN and CDR2 SYDVKM. V was pared by 7 bases and J by 7 bases, with 19 bases between. The CDR3 sequence: CASTILTGGFGYTF. Written as DNA, the CDR3 is TGTGCCAGCACCATCCTGACAGGCGGATTTGGCTACACCTTC.

This chain connects TRBV7-9 to TRBJ1-1; no clear D gene. V dropped 4 bases and J dropped 2 bases, with 8 bases sitting between them. Per germline, CDR1 SEHNR and CDR2 FQNEAQ (reference sequence). This CDR3 comprises 13 residues. The CDR3, as DNA: TGTGCCAGCAGCTCCGGACTTAACACTGAAGCTTTCTTT. This sequence encodes CASSSGLNTEAFF.

J is TRBJ2-7 and V is TRBV9; D possibly corresponds to TRBD1 (5 bases). CDR1 and CDR2 from the germline V gene are SGDLS and YYNGEE. CDR3 length: 11 residues. Trimming removed 7 bases from V and 6 bases from J, with 11 bases in between. The CDR3, as DNA: TGTGCCAGCGGCCAGGGTCTCGAGCAGTACTTC. Its translation: CASGQGLEQYF.

This chain links TRBV11-3 with TRBJ2-1, with no clear D. Germline-derived CDR1 and CDR2 are SGHNT and YENEEA. The CDR3 consists of 13 residues. Trimming stripped 5 bases from V and 1 base from J, with 6 bases between. For the CDR3, the DNA is TGTGCCAGCAGCCTATCTTCCTACAATGAGCAGTTCTTC. Its protein is CASSLSSYNEQFF.

V usage is TRBV11-3 and J usage is TRBJ2-1; a possible D gene is TRBD2 (5 bases). This CDR3 region has 16 residues. Germline V gene lookup returns CDR1 SGHNT and CDR2 YENEEA. Trimming took 0 bases from V and 2 from J, leaving 11 bases between them. CDR3 in DNA: TGTGCCAGCAGCTTAGAGTCGCGACTACCCTACAATGAGCAGTTCTTC. Translated, it gives CASSLESRLPYNEQFF. Full variable domain (outside the CDR3, taken from reference TRBV11-3 and TRBJ2-1): EAGVVQSPRYKIIEKKQPVAFWCNPISGHNTLYWYLQNLGQGPELLIRYENEEAVDDSQLPKDRFSAERLKGVDSTLKIQPAELGDSAVYLCASSLESRLPYNEQFFGPGTRLTVL.

The chain has TRBV19 and TRBJ2-5; 9 bases match TRBD1. The CDR3 spans 14 residues. V lost 6 bases to trimming and J lost 4 bases; unmatched junction nucleotides: 6. Germline V gene data show CDR1 as LNHDA and CDR2 as SQIVND (reference sequence). The CDR3 nucleotides are TGTGCCAGTAGGGAACAGGGGGCAGCAGAGACCCAGTACTTC. Its protein product is CASREQGAAETQYF.

This sequence joins TRBV25-1 and TRBJ1-2; D is possibly TRBD1 (6 bases). Germline CDR1 MGHDK, CDR2 SYGVNS. Deletions cut 1 base from V and 8 bases from J, with 14 bases between. CDR3 length: 14 amino acids. The CDR3 DNA reads as TGTGCCAGCAGTGAATTCGAGGGGGTCTGGGGCTACACCTTC. As protein: CASSEFEGVWGYTF.

This clone was seen a single time. The chain carries TRBV5-4 and TRBJ1-6, with unresolved D. Trimming took off 6 bases at V and 13 bases at J, with 32 bases between the two ends. Germline lookup yields CDR1 SGHNT and CDR2 YYREEE (reference sequence). The CDR3 is 18 residues long. Here the CDR3 DNA reads TGTGCCAGCACCGATTCGCCAACAGTCGGCAGACGAGGAGGGCCCCTCCACTTT. As protein: CASTDSPTVGRRGGPLHF.

The chain couples TRBV12-3 or TRBV12-4 to TRBJ2-7; D unresolved. Trimming pared 2 bases from V and 6 bases from J, leaving 11 bases between. This CDR3 contains 13 residues. The CDR3 protein is CASSLRAIPEQYF. The CDR3 DNA reads as TGTGCCAGCAGTTTACGCGCGATTCCCGAGCAGTACTTC.